These 28 T cell receptor beta chains were all obtained from the same sample, sequenced in a study of blood T cell repertoires in COVID-19. Produced via immunoSEQ multiplex PCR; TCRdb's table is partial and in-frame only. The sample lists approximately 180,000 clones, approximately 81% seen once, with around a sixth in the top ten. Sequences were obtained from peripheral blood. These receptors were obtained from a person between 70 and 80 years old with COVID-19, enrolled during active disease.

V gene TRBV7-2 combines with J gene TRBJ1-3, with TRBD1 matching 9 bases. CDR1 and CDR2 from the germline V gene are SGHTA and FQGNSA. This CDR3 region has 17 residues. V shed 1 base and J 4 bases; nucleotides not matched to a gene: 8. The CDR3 nucleotides are TGTGCCAGCAGCTTAGATGGGGGGACAGGGTTCGGAAACACCATATATTTT. This encodes CASSLDGGTGFGNTIYF.

Points on this clone: Distinct nucleotide sequences in the sample also encode this CDR3. The chain couples TRBV7-9 to TRBJ2-5, with 10 nucleotides matching TRBD1. The CDR3 has 15 residues. V was clipped by 2 bases and J by 5 bases; unmatched bases: 5. CDR1 SEHNR and CDR2 FQNEAQ come from the germline V gene (reference sequence). In DNA form, the CDR3 reads TGTGCCAGCAGCTTAAGACAGGGGGCATGGGAGACCCAGTACTTC. It yields the protein CASSLRQGAWETQYF.

The V and J genes are TRBV5-8 and TRBJ1-5; 7 nucleotides agree with TRBD1. The germline V gene encodes CDR1 SGHTS and CDR2 YDEGEE. J was trimmed by 4 bases and V by 4 bases; bases with no gene match: 8. CDR3 size: 15 residues. The CDR3 DNA reads as TGTGCCAGCAGCCTGGGACAGCCGGCTAATCAGCCCCAGCATTTT. Its translation: CASSLGQPANQPQHF.

The rearrangement links TRBV19 to TRBJ1-5, with D unresolved. Germline lookup yields CDR1 LNHDA and CDR2 SQIVND (reference sequence). Deletions cut 3 bases from V and 1 base from J, with 7 bases between. The CDR3 runs 14 residues. CDR3: CASSIFRSNQPQHF. CDR3 bases: TGTGCCAGTAGTATTTTTCGGAGCAATCAGCCCCAGCATTTT.

The gene calls are TRBV4-3 and TRBJ2-3; 11 bases are a match to TRBD2. This CDR3 comprises 20 residues. Germline values: CDR1 LGHNA, CDR2 YSLEER. J gave up 4 bases and V 0 bases, and 15 bases lay outside the gene matches. Here the CDR3 DNA reads TGCGCCAGCAGCCAAGAAGTCATAGCGGGGGGGCCAATGGGTTCAGATACGCAGTATTTT. Residues: CASSQEVIAGGPMGSDTQYF.

Points on this clone: At one of its ends the junction is not consistent with the germline gene, which may arise from a read error. The chain uses TRBV5-4 and TRBJ2-6, with 7 positions matching TRBD2. Germline V gene sequence: CDR1 SGHNT, CDR2 YYREEE (reference sequence). The CDR3 runs to 16 residues. DNA of the CDR3: TGTGCCCGCAGCCTGGGGGGGGGAGCTGGGGCCAACGTCCTGACTTTC. It is translated as CARSLGGGAGANVLTF. The full variable domain, its missing parts supplied by reference TRBV5-4 and TRBJ2-6, is ETGVTQSPTHLIKTRGQQVTLRCSSQSGHNTVSWYQQALGQGPQFIFQYYREEENGRGNFPPRFSGLQFPNYSSELNVNALELDDSALYLCARSLGGGAGANVLTFGAGSRLTVL.

The genes are TRBV4-1 and TRBJ2-1, with D possibly matching TRBD2 (6 bases). Germline V gene lookup returns CDR1 MGHRA and CDR2 YSYEKL. Trimming removed 9 bases at V and 9 bases at J, with 15 bases between. CDR3 size: 12 residues. The CDR3 spells CASGLGGAEQFF. CDR3 coding DNA: TGCGCCAGTGGACTCGGGGGTGCTGAGCAGTTCTTC.

This clone was detected once. The chain is built from TRBV2 and TRBJ1-4; tentative D call: TRBD1 (6 bases). V lost 7 bases to trimming and J lost 8 bases, with 14 bases between them. CDR1 and CDR2 from the germline V gene are SNHLY and FYNNEI. The CDR3 extends over 13 amino acids. The CDR3 DNA follows: TGTGCCAGCATGTATGCAGGGGTAGAAAAACTGTTTTTT. Amino acids: CASMYAGVEKLFF.

This sequence joins TRBV6-4 and TRBJ2-3; D gene unclear. V lost 6 bases and J lost 2, with 12 bases in between. Germline CDR1 MRHNA, CDR2 SNTAGT. The CDR3 covers 14 residues. CDR3 DNA sequence: TGTGCCAGCAGCCCCGGGTTGCTCACAGATACGCAGTATTTT. This sequence encodes CASSPGLLTDTQYF.

This clone showed up just once. V usage is TRBV6-6 and J usage is TRBJ1-6; D ambiguous. Trimming left V 4 bases short and J 9 bases short, with 7 bases between. Germline assignment: CDR1 MNHNY and CDR2 SVGAGI (reference sequence). The CDR3 runs to 12 residues. The CDR3 loop reads CASSSGGSPLHF. The CDR3, as DNA: TGTGCCAGCAGTTCGGGTGGTTCACCCCTCCACTTT.

The chain links TRBV27 to TRBJ1-4; TRBD1 matches at 8 bases. The junction had 2 bases not matched to a gene; V was cut back by 1 base and J by 7 bases. Looked up from germline, CDR1 is MNHEY and CDR2 is SMNVEV (reference sequence). The CDR3 spans 14 residues. The CDR3 sequence: CASSLLGTGEKLFF. CDR3 bases: TGTGCCAGCAGTTTATTAGGGACAGGTGAAAAACTGTTTTTT.

This chain uses TRBV12-3 or TRBV12-4 with TRBJ1-1; tentatively, D is TRBD1 (5 bases). Trimming left V 9 bases short and J 0 bases short, with 11 bases between. The length of the CDR3 is 13 residues. The CDR3 spells CASRQTLNTEAFF. CDR3 DNA: TGTGCCAGTCGACAGACTTTGAACACTGAAGCTTTCTTT.

This chain connects TRBV11-2 to TRBJ1-4; weak D call: TRBD1 (5 bases). With 0 bases removed from V and 4 bases from J, the gap between germline ends came to 9 bases. Germline lookup yields CDR1 SGHAT and CDR2 FQNNGV. This CDR3 has 15 amino acids. The CDR3 DNA follows: TGTGCCAGCAGCTTAGACGACAGATATAATGAAAAACTGTTTTTT. Translated: CASSLDDRYNEKLFF.

The chain recombines TRBV6-6 with TRBJ1-1, with D possibly matching TRBD1 (5 bases). V lost 5 bases and J 4 bases, leaving 14 bases between the germline ends. CDR1 MNHNY and CDR2 SVGAGI come from the germline V gene (reference sequence). The CDR3 has 14 amino acids. The CDR3 DNA is TGTGCCAGCAGTGGACTCGGGGGGACCACTGAAGCTTTCTTT. This translates into CASSGLGGTTEAFF.

This clone showed up just once. V gene TRBV9 combines with J gene TRBJ2-2, with 7 bases fitting TRBD2. Germline V gene data show CDR1 as SGDLS and CDR2 as YYNGEE. V dropped 4 bases and J dropped 1; count of bases not matched to a gene: 4. The CDR3 has 15 amino acids. The CDR3 is CASSLTSLNTGELFF. Here the CDR3 DNA reads TGTGCCAGCAGCTTGACTAGCCTGAACACCGGGGAGCTGTTTTTT.

CDR3 DNA: TGCGCCAGCAGCCGGGGACAGGGGACCAACTATGGCTACACCTTC. It encodes CASSRGQGTNYGYTF. The V and J genes are TRBV5-1 and TRBJ1-2, with 10 bases aligning to TRBD1. The CDR3 contains 15 residues. V was clipped by 4 bases and J by 2 bases; unmatched bases: 5. The germline CDR1 and CDR2 sequences are SGHRS and YFSETQ. Variable domain in full (rest from reference TRBV5-1 and TRBJ1-2): KAGVTQTPRYLIKTRGQQVTLSCSPISGHRSVSWYQQTPGQGLQFLFEYFSETQRNKGNFPGRFSGRQFSNSRSEMNVSTLELGDSALYLCASSRGQGTNYGYTFGSGTRLTVV.

This clone was detected once. V and J are TRBV28 and TRBJ2-7; 15 nucleotides agree with TRBD2. There are 18 residues in the CDR3. With 1 base clipped from V and 4 bases from J, the junction kept 8 bases outside the gene matches. Germline loops: CDR1 MDHEN, CDR2 SYDVKM. The CDR3 nucleotides read TGTGCCAGCAGTTTATTTGGGACTAGCGGGAGGAAAGGGTACGAGCAGTACTTC. It is translated as CASSLFGTSGRKGYEQYF.

V gene TRBV5-1 combines with J gene TRBJ2-5; TRBD1 is a possible D gene (5 bases). Per the germline V gene, CDR1 is SGHRS and CDR2 is YFSETQ. CDR3 length equals 15 residues. V shed 0 bases and J shed 1 base, with 10 bases lying between them. The CDR3 protein is CASSLEGYFQETQYF. As DNA, the CDR3 is TGCGCCAGCAGCTTGGAGGGGTACTTCCAAGAGACCCAGTACTTC.

V gene TRBV9 combines with J gene TRBJ2-5; 7 bases agree with TRBD2. Germline assignment: CDR1 SGDLS and CDR2 YYNGEE. CDR3 size: 18 residues. Losses at the gene ends were 4 bases for V and 4 bases for J; bases not matched to a gene: 19. CDR3 DNA: TGTGCCAGCAGCCACGGGGGGAGGGCCCTCTTACCCCCAGAGACCCAGTACTTC. Amino acid sequence: CASSHGGRALLPPETQYF.

V usage is TRBV28 and J usage is TRBJ2-2, with D uncertain. The CDR3 loop spans 12 amino acids. The V end was cut by 3 bases, the J end by 7 bases, with 6 bases between. Germline CDR1 and CDR2: MDHEN and SYDVKM. CDR3 nucleotides: TGTGCCAGCAGTTTGGCGGTCGGGGAGCTGTTTTTT. Amino acid sequence: CASSLAVGELFF. Together with reference TRBV28 and TRBJ2-2, the CDR3 gives the full variable domain: DVKVTQSSRYLVKRTGEKVFLECVQDMDHENMFWYRQDPGLGLRLIYFSYDVKMKEKGDIPEGYSVSREKKERFSLILESASTNQTSMYLCASSLAVGELFFGEGSRLTVL.

There are a few counts of this clone. This rearrangement joins TRBV6-1 to TRBJ1-5, with a weak D call TRBD1 (6 bases). The CDR3 totals 15 residues. CDR1 is MNHNS and CDR2 is SASEGT in the germline V gene. V lost 1 base and J 3 bases, leaving 10 bases between the germline ends. The CDR3 DNA reads as TGTGCCAGCAGTGAAGACTGGACAGTCAATCAGCCCCAGCATTTT. As protein: CASSEDWTVNQPQHF.

The J gene is TRBJ2-5, the V gene TRBV5-6; 10 nucleotides match TRBD2. Trimming took 1 base from V and 6 from J; bases not matched to a gene: 3. Germline CDR1 SGHDT, CDR2 YYEEEE. The CDR3 covers 14 residues. The CDR3 reads CASSLSAGGQTQYF. The CDR3 nucleotides are TGTGCCAGCAGCTTGTCAGCGGGGGGGCAGACCCAGTACTTC.

This clone was recorded a few times. The rearrangement uses TRBV11-3 and TRBJ2-7; tentatively, D is TRBD1 (5 bases). The V end was cut by 5 bases, the J end by 3 bases, with 14 bases between. Germline assignment: CDR1 SGHNT and CDR2 YENEEA. There are 14 residues in the CDR3. The CDR3 sequence is CASSQTANHYEQYF. In nucleotides, the CDR3 is TGTGCCAGCAGCCAGACAGCTAATCACTACGAGCAGTACTTC.

The chain carries TRBV19 and TRBJ1-1, with D tentatively TRBD1 (6 bases). Germline V lookup: CDR1 LNHDA, CDR2 SQIVND (reference sequence). V lost 8 bases to trimming and J lost 0 bases, with 10 bases between them. This CDR3 comprises 13 residues. DNA of the CDR3: TGTGCCAGTCAGGGGATACTGAACACTGAAGCTTTCTTT. Translating gives CASQGILNTEAFF.

The chain employs TRBV2 and TRBJ1-6; D remains ambiguous. Germline CDR1 is SNHLY and CDR2 is FYNNEI. CDR3 length equals 15 residues. V was clipped by 7 bases and J by 7 bases, with 17 bases between them. The CDR3 protein is CASIRRTGSNSPLHF. The CDR3 DNA is TGTGCCAGCATTAGGAGGACGGGATCCAATTCACCCCTCCACTTT.

This clone has more than one count but fewer than ten. This chain links TRBV2 with TRBJ2-7; D possibly corresponds to TRBD2 (6 bases). The CDR3 is 14 residues long. In germline, CDR1 is SNHLY, CDR2 FYNNEI. Trimming stripped 6 bases from V and 9 bases from J, with 21 bases between. The CDR3 reads CASREWEERMGQYF. The CDR3 bases are TGTGCCAGCAGAGAATGGGAGGAACGAATGGGGCAGTACTTC.

This chain connects TRBV28 to TRBJ1-5, with 7 bases matching TRBD1. From germline, CDR1 is MDHEN and CDR2 SYDVKM. CDR3 length: 14 residues. The ends lost 6 bases at V and 5 bases at J; junction bases unmatched: 7. The CDR3 DNA reads as TGTGCCAGCAGGGAACAGGGGAAGGATCAGCCCCAGCATTTT. Translating it yields CASREQGKDQPQHF.

The chain combines TRBV7-2 with TRBJ2-3; TRBD2 matches at 11 bases. This CDR3 has 17 amino acids. V gave up 2 bases and J gave up 6 bases; unmatched junction bases: 10. Germline V CDR1 and CDR2: SGHTA, FQGNSA. The CDR3 loop is CASSLKGSASGRDTQYF. CDR3 DNA sequence: TGTGCCAGCAGCTTAAAGGGGTCGGCTAGCGGGAGGGATACGCAGTATTTT.